This T cell receptor (beta chain) was identified in a study of shared clonotypes between healthy human individuals. Study details: Each donor had three CD4 naive, three CD4 memory, two CD8 naive and one CD8 memory plate. The study's findings and limits: Memory subsets generally showed smaller estimated richness than naive subsets did. Although depth was large, rarefaction showed that sequencing of the sorted subsets was incomplete.

Losses at the gene ends were 9 bases for V and 9 bases for J; bases not matched to a gene: 6. This CDR3 has 12 amino acids. Germline values: CDR1 MGHRA, CDR2 YSYEKL. Naive CD45RA+ and memory CD45RA-negative subsets were split from CD4+ cells. TCRdb keeps only in-frame clones here, not all; method: immunoSEQ multiplex PCR. The sample lists millions of clones; over 85% were seen once. Regarding this clone: Antigen: not known.

Sequencing was done on a sample of naive CD4+ T cells from PBMCs. Specified subset: CD45RA+ positively selected. This sequence originates from a young man in good health. Some clones in this sample may be carry-over from other donors' samples. This chain connects TRBV4-1 to TRBJ2-1, with 9 bases that match TRBD1. CDR3 sequence: CARRTGEGEQFF. As DNA, the CDR3 is TGCGCCAGAAGGACAGGGGAGGGTGAGCAGTTCTTC.